The next 10 T cell receptor beta chains were all read from a single sample in a study of shared clonotypes between healthy human individuals. Sequencing used immunoSEQ multiplex PCR; TCRdb keeps in-frame clones, though not all of them. This table holds 950,000 to 1,100,000 clones, approximately 70% found once. Sequencing used memory CD4+ T cells sorted from blood. Subset here: CD45RA-negative fraction. The origin of the receptors is a man between 18 and 35 years old in good health.

The table lists this clone with a few counts. The V gene is TRBV2, the J gene TRBJ1-2, with no clear D. Germline-derived CDR1 and CDR2 are SNHLY and FYNNEI. The V and J ends lost 6 bases and 3 bases respectively, with 5 bases between them. The CDR3 loop spans 11 amino acids. The CDR3, as DNA: TGTGCCAGCAGGGCAGACTATGGCTACACCTTC. This encodes CASRADYGYTF.

The V call is TRBV18, the J call TRBJ1-2, with 9 positions matching TRBD1. CDR3 length equals 18 residues. The trim removed 3 bases at V and 4 bases at J, leaving 15 bases unmatched. The germline V gene encodes CDR1 KGHSH and CDR2 LQKENI. The CDR3: CASSPPLLQGALPYGYTF. CDR3 bases: TGTGCCAGCTCACCCCCCTTATTACAGGGGGCGCTTCCCTATGGCTACACCTTC.

Comments on this clone: Different DNA sequences within this sample yield the same CDR3. The V and J genes are TRBV7-9 and TRBJ1-2; D call uncertain. Trimming took off 1 base at V and 6 bases at J, with 9 bases between the two ends. Germline lookup yields CDR1 SEHNR and CDR2 FQNEAQ (reference sequence). This CDR3 comprises 13 residues. For the CDR3, the DNA is TGTGCCAGCAGCTTAGTCGAGGGAGATGGCTACACCTTC. Protein: CASSLVEGDGYTF.

The V and J genes are TRBV5-1 and TRBJ2-3; 7 bases align to TRBD1. The CDR3 spans 15 residues. The trim removed 1 base at V and 1 base at J, leaving 3 bases unmatched. Germline V gives CDR1 SGHRS, CDR2 YFSETQ. CDR3 sequence (DNA): TGCGCCAGCAGCTTGAGAAGGGGGCGCACAGATACGCAGTATTTT. Residues: CASSLRRGRTDTQYF.

The rearrangement joins TRBV2 to TRBJ1-3, with D unresolved. The germline V gene encodes CDR1 SNHLY and CDR2 FYNNEI. The germline V and J ends were trimmed by 8 bases and 0 bases, with 8 bases remaining between them. The CDR3 totals 13 residues. CDR3 DNA: TGTGCCAGCGGTCGGGGCTCTGGAAACACCATATATTTT. As protein: CASGRGSGNTIYF.

This clone was seen a handful of times. J is TRBJ2-3 and V is TRBV6-6; D might be TRBD1 (6 bases). V gave up 8 bases and J gave up 0 bases, with 12 bases separating them. Germline V lookup: CDR1 MNHNY, CDR2 SVGAGI (reference sequence). This CDR3 has 14 residues. The CDR3, as DNA: TGTGCCAGCTATTGGACAGTGAGCACAGATACGCAGTATTTT. Translating it yields CASYWTVSTDTQYF.

This clone occurred once. The chain uses TRBV4-3 and TRBJ2-5; no firm D call. The length of the CDR3 is 13 residues. The V and J ends lost 5 bases and 6 bases respectively, with 13 bases between them. Per germline, CDR1 LGHNA and CDR2 YSLEER. CDR3 sequence (DNA): TGCGCCAGCAGCTTAGGGCGTGCTAAGACCCAGTACTTC. Translated: CASSLGRAKTQYF.

V usage is TRBV11-2 and J usage is TRBJ1-1; the D is unclear. V shed 0 bases and J shed 11 bases, with 13 bases lying between them. The CDR3 length is 13 residues. CDR1 SGHAT and CDR2 FQNNGV come from the germline V gene. Written as DNA, the CDR3 is TGTGCCAGCAGCTTAGATCGCAAGGGAGGCGCTTTCTTT. This translates into CASSLDRKGGAFF.

The V call is TRBV5-1, the J call TRBJ2-2, with a possible D match to TRBD2 (5 bases). Trimming took 7 bases from V and 0 from J, leaving 10 bases between them. Germline V gene data show CDR1 as SGHRS and CDR2 as YFSETQ. The CDR3 spans 14 residues. DNA for the CDR3: TGCGCCAGCGCGGGCGGGCCGAACACCGGGGAGCTGTTTTTT. Amino acid sequence: CASAGGPNTGELFF.

The chain uses TRBV28 and TRBJ1-5, with D tentatively TRBD1 (5 bases). The CDR3 is made up of 16 amino acids. The germline V and J ends were trimmed by 2 bases and 7 bases, with 18 bases remaining between them. CDR1 is MDHEN and CDR2 is SYDVKM in the germline V gene. The DNA for the CDR3 is TGTGCCAGCAGTTTACCCGGGGGAGGGTCGGGCCAGCCCCAGCATTTT. It encodes CASSLPGGGSGQPQHF.